This TCR beta chain was identified during a study of CD8 T cells in Susac syndrome. This clonotype was counted a single time. Reverse transcription of about 0.5 to 1 ug RNA used random hexamers. TCRdb reanalysed the immunoSEQ multiplex PCR reads using MiXCR and keeps one entry per CDR3 protein. In the table there are approximately 110,000 distinct CDR3 sequences, roughly 97% of which are singletons. V dropped 2 bases and J dropped 0 bases, with 14 bases sitting between them. CDR1 is SGHTA and CDR2 is FQGNSA in the germline V gene. The CDR3 length is 16 residues. This TCR came from a human donor in good health. Sequencing was carried out using CD4+ T cells from PBMCs. J is TRBJ2-7 and V is TRBV7-2; D is unresolved. CDR3 residues: CASSLSLVISSYEQYF. The CDR3 DNA follows: TGTGCCAGCAGCTTATCGTTGGTGATTAGCTCCTACGAGCAGTACTTC.